The source of this T cell receptor beta chain is a study of spatial heterogeneity in lung cancer. Trimming removed 0 bases from V and 5 bases from J, with 11 bases in between. The germline CDR1 and CDR2 sequences are SGHRS and YFSETQ. The CDR3 spans 14 residues. This clonotype was seen only a few times. Time point given: blood at routine non-recurrence follow-up after resection. TCRdb ran MiXCR on the 5' RACE reads and lists one entry per CDR3 protein. Among around 20,000 distinct CDR3 sequences, 8% to 10% were seen once, and the ten largest hold about 20%. The chain employs TRBV5-1 and TRBJ2-5; D not certain. The sequence was collected from a male donor with early-stage non-small cell lung cancer. The sequencing here drew on PBMCs, taken at follow-up. The CDR3 DNA is TGCGCCAGCAGCTTGGTAGACTCCGGCGAGACCCAGTACTTC. It specifies CASSLVDSGETQYF.